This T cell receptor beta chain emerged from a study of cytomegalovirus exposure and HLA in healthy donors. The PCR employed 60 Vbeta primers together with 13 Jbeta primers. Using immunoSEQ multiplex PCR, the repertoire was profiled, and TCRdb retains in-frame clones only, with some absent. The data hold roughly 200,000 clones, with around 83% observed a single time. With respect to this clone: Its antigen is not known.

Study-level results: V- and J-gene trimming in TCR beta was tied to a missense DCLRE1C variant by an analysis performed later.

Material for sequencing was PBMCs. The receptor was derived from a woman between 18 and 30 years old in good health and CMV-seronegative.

The CDR3 nucleotides read TGTGCCTGGAGCGCCTGGACAGGGGGGAACACTGAAGCTTTCTTT. This gives the protein CAWSAWTGGNTEAFF. The rearrangement links TRBV30 to TRBJ1-1; 10 bases fit TRBD1. The CDR3 loop spans 15 amino acids. Germline CDR1 is GTSNPN and CDR2 is SVGIG (reference sequence). Unmatched junction bases numbered 5, after V lost 3 bases and J lost 1 base.